This TCR beta chain was observed in a study of blood T cells in healthy people across ages. Through a sample-barcoded 5' primer and a J-beta primer mix, a second PCR was run for roughly 6 to 12 cycles. TCRdb recomputed calls from the 5' RACE reads with MiXCR, one row per CDR3 protein. Here the sample spans some 640,000 distinct CDR3 sequences, 25% to 30% being singletons. Points on this clonotype: The junction shows a germline mismatch at one end, possibly a read error.

This CDR3 is 14 amino acids long. Germline loops: CDR1 MNHEY, CDR2 SVGAGI. This TCR was sampled from a woman of 80 years or more in good health. The chain has TRBV6-5 and TRBJ1-2; D is ambiguous. Material: blood. In nucleotides, the CDR3 is TGTACCAGCAGTGGGCCGTCGGGCAGCTATGGCTACACCTTC. Amino acids: CTSSGPSGSYGYTF.